This TCR beta chain appears in the sequencing data of a study of PD-1 blockade in classical Hodgkin lymphoma. Time point meaning: cycle 4 day 1 (C4D1), after less than 7 weeks of nivolumab. No patient escaped relapse after autologous stem cell transplantation, and brentuximab vedotin exposure varied. Sequenced by immunoSEQ multiplex PCR; TCRdb stores in-frame clones only, minus some. Of tens of thousands of clones in the sample, around 78% were seen once. The CDR3 sequence is 15 residues long. The germline V and J ends were trimmed by 2 bases and 1 base, with 9 bases remaining between them. From germline, CDR1 is ENHRY and CDR2 SYGVKD.

The sequence was collected from a human donor with classical Hodgkin lymphoma. The chain recombines TRBV10-3 with TRBJ1-5; D is unclear. The sample in question was peripheral blood mononuclear cells (PBMCs), obtained before the fourth cycle of nivolumab. CDR3: CAISEGGWSNQPQHF. CDR3 DNA sequence: TGTGCCATCAGTGAGGGAGGGTGGAGCAATCAGCCCCAGCATTTT.